Detailed here is one T cell receptor beta chain. Profiling relied on immunoSEQ multiplex PCR, and the TCRdb table lists in-frame clones only, not all of them. Here the sample spans 150,000 to 200,000 clones, 70% to 90% being singletons. The data are from a study of blood T cell repertoires in COVID-19. Study overall: COVID-19 samples from acute and convalescent phases originated in the United States, Italy and Spain.

Germline V gives CDR1 SGHNT, CDR2 YYREEE (reference sequence). The CDR3 has 14 residues. The V and J ends lost 2 bases and 5 bases respectively, with 11 bases between them. The origin of this receptor is a man aged 35-49 years with active or convalescent COVID-19. The chain couples TRBV5-4 to TRBJ1-5; tentative D call: TRBD1 (6 bases). The sequenced material came from peripheral blood. Here the CDR3 reads CASSLQGRDQPQHF. The CDR3 DNA reads TGTGCCAGCAGCTTACAGGGTAGGGATCAGCCCCAGCATTTT.